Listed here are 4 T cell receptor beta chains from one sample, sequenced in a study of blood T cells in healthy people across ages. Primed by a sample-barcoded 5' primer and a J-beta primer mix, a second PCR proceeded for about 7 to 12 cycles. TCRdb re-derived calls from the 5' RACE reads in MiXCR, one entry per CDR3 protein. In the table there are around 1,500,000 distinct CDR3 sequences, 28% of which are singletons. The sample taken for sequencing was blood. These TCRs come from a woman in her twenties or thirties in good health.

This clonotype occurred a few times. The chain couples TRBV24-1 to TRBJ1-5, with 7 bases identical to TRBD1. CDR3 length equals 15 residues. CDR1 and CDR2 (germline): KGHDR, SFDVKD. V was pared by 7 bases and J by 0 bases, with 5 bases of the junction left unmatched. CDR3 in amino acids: CATSGDSDSNQPQHF. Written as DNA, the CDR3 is TGTGCCACCAGCGGGGACAGCGATAGCAATCAGCCCCAGCATTTT.

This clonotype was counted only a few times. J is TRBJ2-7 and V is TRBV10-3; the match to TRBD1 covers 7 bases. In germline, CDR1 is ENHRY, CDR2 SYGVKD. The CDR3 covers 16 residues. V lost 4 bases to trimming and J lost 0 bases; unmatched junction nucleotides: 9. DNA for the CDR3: TGTGCCATCAGTGGAGTAGGGGCAGGGGGCTCCTACGAGCAGTACTTC. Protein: CAISGVGAGGSYEQYF.

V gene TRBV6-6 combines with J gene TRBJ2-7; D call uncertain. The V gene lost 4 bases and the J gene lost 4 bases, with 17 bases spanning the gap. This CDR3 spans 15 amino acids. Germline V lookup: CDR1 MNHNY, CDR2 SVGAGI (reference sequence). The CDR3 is CASSFRFGGDYEQYF. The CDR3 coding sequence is TGTGCCAGCAGTTTTAGATTTGGCGGAGATTACGAGCAGTACTTC.

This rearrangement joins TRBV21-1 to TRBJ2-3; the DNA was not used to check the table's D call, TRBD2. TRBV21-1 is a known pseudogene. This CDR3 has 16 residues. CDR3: CASSKKGREETDTQYF. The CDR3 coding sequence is TGTGCCAGCAGCAAAAAGGGCAGGGAGGAGACAGATACGCAGTATTTT.